This T cell receptor (beta chain) was documented in a study of cytomegalovirus exposure and HLA in healthy donors. To note about this clone: As yet, its antigen is unknown.

Findings of the study overall: Later analysis identified a missense DCLRE1C variant that was linked to TCR beta V- and J-gene trimming.

The germline CDR1 and CDR2 sequences are SGHNT and YENEEA. V was shortened by 5 bases and J by 0 bases, with 13 bases between the two germline ends. This CDR3 comprises 15 residues. PCR involved 60 Vbeta and 13 Jbeta primers. The protocol was immunoSEQ multiplex PCR, while the TCRdb copy is restricted to in-frame clones and leaves out a portion. Of under 150,000 clones in the sample, roughly 70% were seen once. The source of this sequence is a woman in her 40s in good health and CMV-seropositive. The specimen was PBMCs. This sequence joins TRBV11-3 and TRBJ1-1; weak D call: TRBD1 (6 bases). The CDR3 sequence is CASSRGQNMNTEAFF. The DNA for the CDR3 is TGTGCCAGCAGCCGAGGACAGAACATGAACACTGAAGCTTTCTTT.